Below, 30 T cell receptor beta chains from the same sample are listed, as sequenced in a study of T cell responses to AZD1222 COVID-19 vaccine. Assay: immunoSEQ multiplex PCR; the TCRdb copy retains only in-frame clones and omits some. Of 85,000 to 130,000 clones in the sample, approximately 87% are singletons; the top ten hold about 5.4%. Specimen: peripheral blood, collected on day 0 of AZD1222 vaccination. The receptors were gathered from an adult in good health.

The chain recombines TRBV9 with TRBJ2-2; D call uncertain. The germline V and J ends were trimmed by 0 bases and 6 bases, with 3 bases remaining between them. This CDR3 spans 12 amino acids. Germline V gene lookup returns CDR1 SGDLS and CDR2 YYNGEE. The CDR3 reads CASSVEAGELFF. In nucleotides, the CDR3 is TGTGCCAGCAGCGTAGAAGCCGGGGAGCTGTTTTTT.

The chain employs TRBV25-1 and TRBJ2-3, with TRBD2 identical over 7 bases. The CDR3 is 17 amino acids. Unmatched junction bases numbered 19, after V lost 4 bases and J lost 9 bases. Per germline, CDR1 MGHDK and CDR2 SYGVNS. The CDR3 protein is CASSALLGRETGETQYF. CDR3 bases: TGTGCCAGCAGTGCCCTTTTGGGGCGGGAGACCGGGGAGACGCAGTATTTT.

This clone was counted only a few times. The J gene is TRBJ1-2, the V gene TRBV7-2; D is unresolved. CDR3 length equals 15 residues. Germline CDR1 reads SGHTA; CDR2 reads FQGNSA. With 4 bases removed from V and 3 bases from J, the gap between germline ends came to 15 bases. The chain's CDR3 is CASSSVWTRDYGYTF. CDR3 in DNA: TGTGCCAGCAGCTCCGTCTGGACCAGAGACTATGGCTACACCTTC. The variable domain in full, completed from reference TRBV7-2 and TRBJ1-2, reads GAGVSQSPSNKVTEKGKDVELRCDPISGHTALYWYRQSLGQGLEFLIYFQGNSAPDKSGLPSDRFSAERTGGSVSTLTIQRTQQEDSAVYLCASSSVWTRDYGYTFGSGTRLTVV.

This sequence joins TRBV6-5 and TRBJ1-4, with D hard to call. The CDR3 loop spans 12 amino acids. Germline CDR1 reads MNHEY; CDR2 reads SVGAGI. The V end lost 7 bases, the J end lost 6 bases, and 9 bases lay between the germline ends. The CDR3 region has the DNA TGTGCCAGCACCCACGGCTATGAAAAACTGTTTTTT. Residues: CASTHGYEKLFF.

The chain links TRBV3-1 (or the pseudogene TRBV3-2) to TRBJ2-2; 9 positions agree with TRBD1. Germline V gives CDR1 LGHDT, CDR2 YNNKEL (reference sequence). J lost 3 bases, V lost 0 bases, and 2 bases had no gene match. The CDR3 totals 16 residues. CDR3 region: CASSQDRTGDTGELFF. The DNA of the CDR3 is TGTGCCAGCAGCCAAGATCGGACAGGGGACACCGGGGAGCTGTTTTTT.

This chain connects TRBV5-1 to TRBJ1-1; the match to TRBD1 covers 7 bases. Germline V gives CDR1 SGHRS, CDR2 YFSETQ. CDR3 length: 13 residues. The V and J ends lost 2 bases and 6 bases, in that order; junction bases with no gene match: 4. For the CDR3, the DNA is TGCGCCAGCAGCTTCACAGGGGAGGCTGAAGCTTTCTTT. Amino acids: CASSFTGEAEAFF. Full variable domain (missing parts from reference TRBV5-1 and TRBJ1-1): KAGVTQTPRYLIKTRGQQVTLSCSPISGHRSVSWYQQTPGQGLQFLFEYFSETQRNKGNFPGRFSGRQFSNSRSEMNVSTLELGDSALYLCASSFTGEAEAFFGQGTRLTVV.

V is TRBV12-3 or TRBV12-4 and J is TRBJ1-1, with a tentative D call TRBD1 (6 bases). CDR3 length: 13 residues. V lost 6 bases and J 2 bases, leaving 10 bases between the germline ends. This CDR3 reads CASSRTDNTEAFF. In nucleotides, the CDR3 is TGTGCCAGCAGCCGGACAGACAACACTGAAGCTTTCTTT.

This rearrangement joins TRBV4-1 to TRBJ2-1; D unresolved. Per the germline V gene, CDR1 is MGHRA and CDR2 is YSYEKL. Trimming stripped 1 base from V and 2 bases from J, with 9 bases between. The CDR3 totals 15 residues. The DNA of the CDR3 is TGCGCCAGCAGCCAAGCAGCGAGCGCCTACAATGAGCAGTTCTTC. Its protein is CASSQAASAYNEQFF.

The chain has TRBV5-4 and TRBJ2-7; 9 bases agree with TRBD1. The CDR3 runs 13 residues. V dropped 3 bases and J dropped 5; count of bases not matched to a gene: 3. The germline V gene encodes CDR1 SGHNT and CDR2 YYREEE (reference sequence). The CDR3, as DNA: TGTGCCAGCAGCTGGGACAGGGTCCACGAGCAGTACTTC. Its protein product is CASSWDRVHEQYF.

The V gene is TRBV11-2, the J gene TRBJ2-7, with 10 nucleotides matching TRBD1. V shed 5 bases, J shed 2 bases, and the junction held 6 bases outside the gene matches. The length of the CDR3 is 15 residues. Germline V lookup: CDR1 SGHAT, CDR2 FQNNGV. CDR3 nucleotides: TGTGCCAGCAGCGTGGGACAGGGGATCGCCTACGAGCAGTACTTC. This sequence encodes CASSVGQGIAYEQYF.

The chain joins TRBV27 to TRBJ1-1; D unresolved. Germline CDR1 reads MNHEY; CDR2 reads SMNVEV (reference sequence). There are 15 residues in the CDR3. Deletions cut 0 bases from V and 5 bases from J, with 13 bases between. CDR3 nucleotides: TGTGCCAGCAGTTTATCGTTGCATACCGCGACTGAAGCTTTCTTT. As protein: CASSLSLHTATEAFF.

This chain connects TRBV12-5 to TRBJ1-3; D is ambiguous. V was cut by 6 bases and J by 3 bases, with 6 bases left in between. The CDR3 is 12 amino acids. Germline lookup yields CDR1 LGHNT and CDR2 FRNRAP. The CDR3 sequence is CASGTYGNTIYF. CDR3 DNA sequence: TGTGCTAGTGGGACGTATGGAAACACCATATATTTT.

The chain combines TRBV4-3 with TRBJ2-5; D gene uncertain. The CDR3 has 15 amino acids. Deletions cut 0 bases from V and 1 base from J, with 9 bases between. Germline CDR1 LGHNA, CDR2 YSLEER. The CDR3 protein is CASSQDLVGQETQYF. CDR3 nucleotide sequence: TGCGCCAGCAGCCAAGATCTTGTCGGCCAAGAGACCCAGTACTTC.

The rearrangement uses TRBV3-1 (or the pseudogene TRBV3-2) and TRBJ1-6, with TRBD1 as a possible D gene (5 bases). The CDR3 consists of 15 residues. Germline lookup yields CDR1 LGHDT and CDR2 YNNKEL (reference sequence). The V gene lost 6 bases and the J gene lost 5 bases, with 14 bases spanning the gap. CDR3 protein: CASRQTGTHNSPLHF. The CDR3 DNA follows: TGTGCCAGCAGGCAGACCGGGACGCATAATTCACCCCTCCACTTT.

This rearrangement joins TRBV7-3 to TRBJ2-6; TRBD2 matches at 12 bases. The CDR3 totals 18 residues. Losses at the gene ends were 6 bases for V and 2 bases for J; bases not matched to a gene: 8. Germline V CDR1 and CDR2: SGHTA, FQGTGA. The CDR3 spells CASRLAGGPFAGANVLTF. The CDR3 bases are TGTGCCAGCAGGCTAGCGGGAGGGCCCTTCGCTGGGGCCAACGTCCTGACTTTC.

This clone was observed a single time. The rearrangement uses TRBV18 and TRBJ1-5, with 12 bases lining up with TRBD1. Germline CDR1 reads KGHSH; CDR2 reads LQKENI. The CDR3 covers 16 residues. V dropped 0 bases and J dropped 5; count of bases not matched to a gene: 2. CDR3 nucleotides: TGTGCCAGCTCACCACCGGGACAGGGGGCTCATCAGCCCCAGCATTTT. Translation: CASSPPGQGAHQPQHF.

The chain combines TRBV19 with TRBJ2-7; perhaps D is TRBD1 or TRBD2 (5 bases each). CDR3 length: 15 residues. Trimming pared 1 base from V and 0 bases from J, leaving 10 bases between. The germline CDR1 and CDR2 sequences are LNHDA and SQIVND (reference sequence). In nucleotides, the CDR3 is TGTGCCAGTAGTATAGTAGGGACGGCCTCCTACGAGCAGTACTTC. It specifies CASSIVGTASYEQYF.

The chain links TRBV15 to TRBJ2-7; TRBD1 agrees at 10 bases. The V and J ends lost 3 bases and 6 bases, in that order; junction bases with no gene match: 8. Germline V gene sequence: CDR1 LNHNV, CDR2 YYDKDF (reference sequence). The CDR3 consists of 15 residues. The CDR3 coding sequence is TGTGCCACCAGCAGCTCCGGGACAGGGGACGGCGAGCAGTACTTC. Translation: CATSSSGTGDGEQYF.

The chain combines TRBV5-1 with TRBJ2-6; no clear D. Germline CDR1 reads SGHRS; CDR2 reads YFSETQ. With 3 bases removed from V and 0 bases from J, the gap between germline ends came to 10 bases. This CDR3 contains 16 residues. DNA for the CDR3: TGCGCCAGCAGCTCTTCCCCTAGCTCTGGGGCCAACGTCCTGACTTTC. Residues: CASSSSPSSGANVLTF.

This rearrangement joins TRBV7-3 to TRBJ2-1; D ambiguous. Germline V gene sequence: CDR1 SGHTA, CDR2 FQGTGA. Trimming stripped 5 bases from V and 4 bases from J, with 9 bases between. The CDR3 is 13 amino acids. In DNA form, the CDR3 reads TGTGCCAGCAGCCCCGAGGTTTACAATGAGCAGTTCTTC. Its protein is CASSPEVYNEQFF.

The V and J genes are TRBV5-1 and TRBJ2-3, with TRBD2 matching 8 bases. V shed 4 bases and J 0 bases; nucleotides not matched to a gene: 4. This CDR3 is built from 15 residues. The germline gives CDR1 SGHRS, CDR2 YFSETQ. The CDR3 loop reads CASSPGGASTDTQYF. The CDR3 DNA reads TGCGCCAGCAGCCCCGGGGGGGCTAGCACAGATACGCAGTATTTT.

This chain connects TRBV6-5 to TRBJ1-3, with 8 bases lining up with TRBD1. The trim removed 6 bases at V and 0 bases at J, leaving 4 bases unmatched. The CDR3 sequence is 15 residues long. CDR1 and CDR2 from the germline V gene are MNHEY and SVGAGI. CDR3 loop: CASSRTGPSGNTIYF. As DNA, the CDR3 is TGTGCCAGCAGCAGGACAGGGCCCTCTGGAAACACCATATATTTT.

The genes are TRBV7-2 and TRBJ2-3, with a possible D match to TRBD1 (5 bases). This CDR3 has 14 amino acids. Germline V gives CDR1 SGHTA, CDR2 FQGNSA. V was trimmed by 8 bases and J by 5 bases, leaving 17 bases between them. In nucleotides, the CDR3 is TGTGCCAGCTCAAAAGGGGCCCCGGGAGATACGCAGTATTTT. This sequence encodes CASSKGAPGDTQYF.

The rearrangement joins TRBV24-1 to TRBJ2-1, with no clear D. The V gene lost 8 bases and the J gene lost 2 bases, with 0 bases spanning the gap. The V gene's germline CDR1 is KGHDR and CDR2 SFDVKD. The CDR3 is 10 amino acids. CDR3 residues: CATTYNEQFF. The CDR3 DNA is TGTGCCACCACCTACAATGAGCAGTTCTTC.

The CDR3, as DNA: TGTGCCAGCAGCGTAGACGGTAGCACGAAGACCCAGTACTTC. Its protein product is CASSVDGSTKTQYF. J is TRBJ2-5 and V is TRBV9; D gene ambiguous. This CDR3 contains 14 residues. V was shortened by 0 bases and J by 6 bases, with 12 bases between the two germline ends. In germline, CDR1 is SGDLS, CDR2 YYNGEE.

J is TRBJ1-2 and V is TRBV4-2; D unresolved. Germline CDR1 is LGHNA and CDR2 is YNFKEQ. Trimming removed 0 bases at V and 8 bases at J, with 19 bases between. The CDR3 totals 16 residues. CDR3 bases: TGTGCCAGCAGCCAAGAGACGTATGGCGGGAGAGGGGGCTACACCTTC. Amino acids: CASSQETYGGRGGYTF.

The rearrangement uses TRBV5-5 and TRBJ2-1; no firm D call. This CDR3 comprises 13 residues. V was trimmed by 1 base and J by 3 bases, leaving 5 bases between them. Germline-derived CDR1 and CDR2 are SGHKS and YYEKEE (reference sequence). This CDR3 reads CASSLSRYNEQFF. The CDR3 coding sequence is TGTGCCAGCAGCTTGTCTCGCTACAATGAGCAGTTCTTC.

The chain recombines TRBV9 with TRBJ1-5; D unclear. The CDR3 runs to 15 residues. The germline gives CDR1 SGDLS, CDR2 YYNGEE. The V end lost 1 base, the J end lost 3 bases, and 11 bases lay between the germline ends. The CDR3, as DNA: TGTGCCAGCAGCGTACAGGAGGAGAACAATCAGCCCCAGCATTTT. As protein: CASSVQEENNQPQHF.

The chain has TRBV28 and TRBJ2-1; 8 nucleotides align to TRBD2. The CDR3 is 13 residues long. V was pared by 6 bases and J by 9 bases, with 7 bases of the junction left unmatched. CDR1 is MDHEN, CDR2 SYDVKM, per germline. This CDR3 reads CASSPSGSGEQFF. The CDR3 coding sequence is TGTGCCAGCAGCCCCAGCGGGAGTGGTGAGCAGTTCTTC.

A single count supports this clone. In DNA, the CDR3 is TGCGCCAGCAGCTCAGGGGGCGCTAGGGCAGATACGCAGTATTTT. Protein product: CASSSGGARADTQYF. The V gene is TRBV5-1, the J gene TRBJ2-3, with 8 bases that match TRBD1. The germline gives CDR1 SGHRS, CDR2 YFSETQ. V shed 3 bases and J 4 bases; nucleotides not matched to a gene: 7. This CDR3 has 15 residues.